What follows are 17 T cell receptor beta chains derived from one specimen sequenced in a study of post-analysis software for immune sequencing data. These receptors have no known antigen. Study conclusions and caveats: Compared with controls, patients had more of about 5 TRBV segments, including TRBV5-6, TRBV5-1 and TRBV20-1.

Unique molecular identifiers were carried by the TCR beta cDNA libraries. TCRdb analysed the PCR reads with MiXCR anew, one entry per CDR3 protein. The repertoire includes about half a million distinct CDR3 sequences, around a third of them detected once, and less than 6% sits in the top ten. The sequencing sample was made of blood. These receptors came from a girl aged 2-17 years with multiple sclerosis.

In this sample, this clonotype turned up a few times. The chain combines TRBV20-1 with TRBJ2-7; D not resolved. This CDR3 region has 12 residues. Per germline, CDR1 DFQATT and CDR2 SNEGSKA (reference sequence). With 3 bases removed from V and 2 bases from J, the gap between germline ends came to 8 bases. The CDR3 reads CSASQQAYEQYF. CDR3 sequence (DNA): TGCAGTGCTAGTCAACAAGCCTACGAGCAGTACTTC.

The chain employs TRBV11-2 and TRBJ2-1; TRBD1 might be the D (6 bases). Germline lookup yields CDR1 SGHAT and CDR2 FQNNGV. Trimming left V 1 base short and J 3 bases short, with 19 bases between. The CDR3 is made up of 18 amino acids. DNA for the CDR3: TGTGCCAGCAGCTTAGCAACAGGGTGGTCCTTCAACTACAATGAGCAGTTCTTC. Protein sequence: CASSLATGWSFNYNEQFF. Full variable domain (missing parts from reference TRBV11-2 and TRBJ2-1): EAGVAQSPRYKIIEKRQSVAFWCNPISGHATLYWYQQILGQGPKLLIQFQNNGVVDDSQLPKDRFSAERLKGVDSTLKIQPAKLEDSAVYLCASSLATGWSFNYNEQFFGPGTRLTVL.

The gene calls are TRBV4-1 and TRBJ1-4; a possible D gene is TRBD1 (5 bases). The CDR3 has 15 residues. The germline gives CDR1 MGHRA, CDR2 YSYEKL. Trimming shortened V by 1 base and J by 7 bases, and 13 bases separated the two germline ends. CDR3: CASSQVGGGGEKLFF. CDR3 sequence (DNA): TGCGCCAGCAGCCAAGTCGGGGGGGGAGGTGAAAAACTGTTTTTT.

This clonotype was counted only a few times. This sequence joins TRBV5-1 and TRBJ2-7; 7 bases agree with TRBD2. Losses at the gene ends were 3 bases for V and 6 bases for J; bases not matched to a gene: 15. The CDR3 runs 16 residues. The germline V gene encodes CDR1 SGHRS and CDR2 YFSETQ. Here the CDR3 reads CASSSITSDKHREQYF. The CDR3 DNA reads TGCGCCAGCAGCTCCATAACTAGCGACAAACATCGCGAGCAGTACTTC.

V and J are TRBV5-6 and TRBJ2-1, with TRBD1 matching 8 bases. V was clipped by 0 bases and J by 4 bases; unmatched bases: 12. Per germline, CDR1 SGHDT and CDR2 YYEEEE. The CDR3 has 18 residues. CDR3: CASSLDKSTGGTYNEQFF. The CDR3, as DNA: TGTGCCAGCAGCTTGGACAAATCTACAGGGGGGACTTACAATGAGCAGTTCTTC.

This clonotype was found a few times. Here the CDR3 reads CSAPPPGLAGVPPYNEQFF. The CDR3 nucleotides are TGCAGTGCTCCACCACCGGGACTAGCGGGGGTGCCCCCCTACAATGAGCAGTTCTTC. The J gene is TRBJ2-1, the V gene TRBV20-1; 14 bases map to TRBD2. The CDR3 covers 19 residues. CDR1 DFQATT and CDR2 SNEGSKA come from the germline V gene (reference sequence). V lost 5 bases, J lost 2 bases, and 14 bases stayed unmatched.

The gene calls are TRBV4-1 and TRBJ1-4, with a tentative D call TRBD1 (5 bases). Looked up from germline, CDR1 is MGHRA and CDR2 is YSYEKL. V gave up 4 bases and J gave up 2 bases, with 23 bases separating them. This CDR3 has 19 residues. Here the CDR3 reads CASSLEDPRTPATNEKLFF. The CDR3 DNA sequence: TGCGCCAGCAGCCTAGAAGACCCCCGGACACCAGCGACTAATGAAAAACTGTTTTTT.

The CDR3 loop is CSWDSLNTEAFF. Here the CDR3 DNA reads TGCAGTTGGGACAGCCTAAACACTGAAGCTTTCTTT. The V and J genes are TRBV20-1 and TRBJ1-1, with TRBD1 matching 7 bases. This CDR3 is 12 amino acids long. Per the germline V gene, CDR1 is DFQATT and CDR2 is SNEGSKA (reference sequence). The trim removed 8 bases at V and 2 bases at J, leaving 5 bases unmatched.

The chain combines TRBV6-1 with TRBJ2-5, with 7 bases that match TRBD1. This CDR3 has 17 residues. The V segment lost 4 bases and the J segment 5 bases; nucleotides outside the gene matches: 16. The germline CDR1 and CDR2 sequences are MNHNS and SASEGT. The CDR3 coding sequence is TGTGCCAGCAGTGCACAGGGGAGTATAGGCAAGGTGGAGACCCAGTACTTC. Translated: CASSAQGSIGKVETQYF.

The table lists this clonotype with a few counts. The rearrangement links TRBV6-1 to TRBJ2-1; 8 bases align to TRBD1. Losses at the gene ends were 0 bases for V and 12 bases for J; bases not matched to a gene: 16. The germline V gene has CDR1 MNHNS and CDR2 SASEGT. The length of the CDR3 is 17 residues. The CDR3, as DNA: TGTGCCAGCAGTGAAGCAGCCGGGCAGGGGGCGATTCTCTCGCAGTTCTTC. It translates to CASSEAAGQGAILSQFF.

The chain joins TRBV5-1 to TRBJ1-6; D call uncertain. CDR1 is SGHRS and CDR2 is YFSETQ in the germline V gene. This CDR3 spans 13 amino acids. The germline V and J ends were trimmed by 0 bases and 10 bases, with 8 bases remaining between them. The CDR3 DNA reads TGCGCCAGCAGCTTGGATCGAGGATCACCCCTCCACTTT. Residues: CASSLDRGSPLHF.

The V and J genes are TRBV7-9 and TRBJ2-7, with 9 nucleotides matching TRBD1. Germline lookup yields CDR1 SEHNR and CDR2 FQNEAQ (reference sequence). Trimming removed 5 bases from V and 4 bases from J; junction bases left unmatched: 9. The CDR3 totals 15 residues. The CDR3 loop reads CASSPGTGHWYEQYF. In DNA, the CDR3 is TGTGCCAGCAGCCCGGGGACAGGGCATTGGTACGAGCAGTACTTC.

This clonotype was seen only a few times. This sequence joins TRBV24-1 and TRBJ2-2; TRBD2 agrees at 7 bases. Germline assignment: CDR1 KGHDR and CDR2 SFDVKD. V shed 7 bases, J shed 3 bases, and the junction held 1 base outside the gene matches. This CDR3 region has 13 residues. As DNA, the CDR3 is TGTGCCACCAGCCGGGGGGACACCGGGGAGCTGTTTTTT. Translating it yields CATSRGDTGELFF.

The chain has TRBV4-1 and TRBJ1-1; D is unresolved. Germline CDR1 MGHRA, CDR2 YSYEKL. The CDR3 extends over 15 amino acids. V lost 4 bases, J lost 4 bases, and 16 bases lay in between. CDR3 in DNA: TGCGCCAGCAGCCTTTTATTTAAGAGTACCACTGAAGCTTTCTTT. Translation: CASSLLFKSTTEAFF.

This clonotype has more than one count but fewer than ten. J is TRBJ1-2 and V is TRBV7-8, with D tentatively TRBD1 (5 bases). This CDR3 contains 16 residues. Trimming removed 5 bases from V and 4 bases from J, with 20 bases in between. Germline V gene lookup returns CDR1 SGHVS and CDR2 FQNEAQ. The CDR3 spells CASSPYRTRDSYGYTF. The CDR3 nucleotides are TGTGCCAGCAGCCCATATCGGACAAGGGATAGCTATGGCTACACCTTC.

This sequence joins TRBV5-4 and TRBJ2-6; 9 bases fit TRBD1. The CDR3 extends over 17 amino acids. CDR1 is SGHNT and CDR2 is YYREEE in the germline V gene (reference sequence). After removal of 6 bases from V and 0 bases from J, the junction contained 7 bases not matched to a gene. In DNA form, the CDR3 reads TGTGCCAGCATCCCACCGACAGGGGGCTCTGGGGCCAACGTCCTGACTTTC. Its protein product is CASIPPTGGSGANVLTF.

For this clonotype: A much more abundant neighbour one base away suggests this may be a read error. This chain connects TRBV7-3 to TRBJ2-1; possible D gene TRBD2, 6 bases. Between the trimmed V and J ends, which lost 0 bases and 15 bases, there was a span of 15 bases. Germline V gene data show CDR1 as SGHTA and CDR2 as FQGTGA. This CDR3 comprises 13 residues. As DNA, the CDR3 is TGTGCCAGCAGCTTAACCCGGGGGACGGACCTGTTCTTC. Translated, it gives CASSLTRGTDLFF.